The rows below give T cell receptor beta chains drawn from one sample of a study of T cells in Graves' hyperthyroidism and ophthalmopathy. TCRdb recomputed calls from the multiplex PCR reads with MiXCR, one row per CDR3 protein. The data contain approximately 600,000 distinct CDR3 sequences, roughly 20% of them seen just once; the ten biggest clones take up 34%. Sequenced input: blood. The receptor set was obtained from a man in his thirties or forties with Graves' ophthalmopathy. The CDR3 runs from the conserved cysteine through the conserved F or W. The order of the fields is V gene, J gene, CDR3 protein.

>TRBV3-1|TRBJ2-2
CASSTSGTGELFF
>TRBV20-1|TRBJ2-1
CSASLTSGSSYNEQFF
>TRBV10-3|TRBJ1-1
CAISAGGNMNTEAFF
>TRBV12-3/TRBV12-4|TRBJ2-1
CASRPPVANEQFF
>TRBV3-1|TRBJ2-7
CASSLGAGEENEQYF
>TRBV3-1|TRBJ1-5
CASSQDAGNHQPQHF
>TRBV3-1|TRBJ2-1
CASSLGLAGINEQFF
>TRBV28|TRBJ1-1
CASSLFGQNEAFF
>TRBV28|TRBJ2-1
CASSHRSTYNEQLF
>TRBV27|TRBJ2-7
CASSWSSGRQYEQYF
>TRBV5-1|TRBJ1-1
CASSGGVGQGLTNTEAFF
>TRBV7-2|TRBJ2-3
CASSSRLAGGADTQYF
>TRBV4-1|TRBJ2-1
CASSQGGGLAGDNEQFF
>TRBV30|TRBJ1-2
CAWSVIGPEGYTF
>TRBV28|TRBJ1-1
CASRQLTDMNTEAFF
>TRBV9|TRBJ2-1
CASSVRAGGGTYNEQFF
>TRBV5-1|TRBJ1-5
CASSLGQGQPQHF
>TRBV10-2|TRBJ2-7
CASSEGLAGFYEQYF
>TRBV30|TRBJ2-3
CAWTGADTQYF
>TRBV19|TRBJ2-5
CASSKSAGEETQYF
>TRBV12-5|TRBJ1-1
CASGLVSTGLENTEAFF
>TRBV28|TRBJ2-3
CASRPQGDTQYF
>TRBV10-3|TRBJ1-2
CAIPGQLNYGYTF
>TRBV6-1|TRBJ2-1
CASSTTVSNEQFF
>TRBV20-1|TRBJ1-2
CSAKPIPANYGYTF
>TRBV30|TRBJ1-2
CAWSVPLGGRYGYTF
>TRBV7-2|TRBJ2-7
CASSRKTSGFREQYF
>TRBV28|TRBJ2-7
CASRPNSGRGSYEQYF
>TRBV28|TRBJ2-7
CASSHRSIVYEQYF
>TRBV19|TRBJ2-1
CASKGVGTSDNEQFF
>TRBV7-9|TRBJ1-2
CASSSSTGQGPIDGYTF
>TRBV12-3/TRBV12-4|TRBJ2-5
CASSRDSVQETQYF
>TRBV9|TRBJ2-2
CASAGQGPDTGELFF
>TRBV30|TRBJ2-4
CAWSFLGTSGRQNIQYF
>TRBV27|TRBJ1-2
CASSLGSGTSYGYTF
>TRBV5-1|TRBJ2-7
CASSPTQGYEQYF
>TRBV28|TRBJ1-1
CASSRVLGRMNTEAFF
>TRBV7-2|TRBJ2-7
CASSYPPYEQYF
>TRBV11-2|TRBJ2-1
CASSWTSGDLYNEQFF
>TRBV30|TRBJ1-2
CAWSTASGGYTF
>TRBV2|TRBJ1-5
CAIQGGLRQPQHF
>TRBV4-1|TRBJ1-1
CASSQGRGGTEAFF
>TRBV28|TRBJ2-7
CASSFPGGPIEQYF
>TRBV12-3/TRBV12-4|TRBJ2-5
CASGNRDREFGETQYF
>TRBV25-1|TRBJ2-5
CASSALDVQETQYF